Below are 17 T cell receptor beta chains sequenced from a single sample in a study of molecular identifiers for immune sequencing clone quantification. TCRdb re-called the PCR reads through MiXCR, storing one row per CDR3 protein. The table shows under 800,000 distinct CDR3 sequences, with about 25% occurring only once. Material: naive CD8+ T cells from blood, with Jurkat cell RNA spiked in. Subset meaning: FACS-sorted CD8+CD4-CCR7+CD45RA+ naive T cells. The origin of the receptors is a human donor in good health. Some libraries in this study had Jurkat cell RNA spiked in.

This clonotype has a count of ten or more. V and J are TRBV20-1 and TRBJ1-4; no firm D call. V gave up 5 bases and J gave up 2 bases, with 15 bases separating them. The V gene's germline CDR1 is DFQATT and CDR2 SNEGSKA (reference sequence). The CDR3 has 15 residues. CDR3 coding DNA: TGCAGTGCTCTCAAACGGCCTTTCACTAATGAAAAACTGTTTTTT. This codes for CSALKRPFTNEKLFF.

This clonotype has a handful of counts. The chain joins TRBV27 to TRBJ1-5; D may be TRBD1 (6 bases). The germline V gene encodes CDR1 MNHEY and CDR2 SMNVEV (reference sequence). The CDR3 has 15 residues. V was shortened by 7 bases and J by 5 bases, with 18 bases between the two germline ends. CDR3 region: CASTIPRGGHQPQHF. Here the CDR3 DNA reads TGTGCCAGCACCATCCCTAGGGGGGGCCATCAGCCCCAGCATTTT.

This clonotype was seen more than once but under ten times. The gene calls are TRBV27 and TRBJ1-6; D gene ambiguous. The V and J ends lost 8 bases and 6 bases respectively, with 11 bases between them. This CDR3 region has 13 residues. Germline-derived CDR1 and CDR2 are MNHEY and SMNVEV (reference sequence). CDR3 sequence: CASGQDLNSPLHF. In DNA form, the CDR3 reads TGTGCCAGCGGCCAGGATCTTAATTCACCCCTCCACTTT.

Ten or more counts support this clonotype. CDR3 in amino acids: CASSLGEGSGTEAFF. CDR3 DNA: TGTGCCAGCAGCTTGGGTGAGGGATCTGGCACTGAAGCTTTCTTT. The V and J genes are TRBV7-9 and TRBJ1-1; D not resolved. Per the germline V gene, CDR1 is SEHNR and CDR2 is FQNEAQ (reference sequence). The V and J ends lost 3 bases and 4 bases respectively, with 15 bases between them. The CDR3 is made up of 15 amino acids.

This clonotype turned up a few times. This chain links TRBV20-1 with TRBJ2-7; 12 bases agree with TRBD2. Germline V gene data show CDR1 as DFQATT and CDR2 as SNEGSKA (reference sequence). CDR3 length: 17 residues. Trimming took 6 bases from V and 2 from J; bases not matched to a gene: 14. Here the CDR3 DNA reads TGCAGTGCACCTGACCCGGGACTAGCGGGCGCCCCCTACGAGCAGTACTTC. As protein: CSAPDPGLAGAPYEQYF.

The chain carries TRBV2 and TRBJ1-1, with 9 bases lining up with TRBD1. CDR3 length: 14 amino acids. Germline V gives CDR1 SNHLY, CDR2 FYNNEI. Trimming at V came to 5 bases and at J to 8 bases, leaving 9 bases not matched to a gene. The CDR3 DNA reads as TGTGCCAGCAGTACGACAGGGGGTAAGGCAGAAGCTTTCTTT. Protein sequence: CASSTTGGKAEAFF.

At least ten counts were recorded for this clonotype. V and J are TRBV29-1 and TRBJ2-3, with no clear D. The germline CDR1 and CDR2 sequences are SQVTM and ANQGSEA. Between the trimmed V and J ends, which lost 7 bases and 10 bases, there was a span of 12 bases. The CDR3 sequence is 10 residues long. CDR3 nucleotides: TGCAGCGCTGTTTTAGAGGCGCAGTATTTT. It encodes CSAVLEAQYF.

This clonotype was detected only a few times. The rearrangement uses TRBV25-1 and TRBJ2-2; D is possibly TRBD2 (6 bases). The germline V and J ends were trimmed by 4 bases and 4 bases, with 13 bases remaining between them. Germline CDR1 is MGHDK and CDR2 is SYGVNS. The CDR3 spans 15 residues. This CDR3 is CASSAWGDVTGELFF. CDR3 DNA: TGTGCCAGCAGTGCCTGGGGGGATGTCACCGGGGAGCTGTTTTTT.

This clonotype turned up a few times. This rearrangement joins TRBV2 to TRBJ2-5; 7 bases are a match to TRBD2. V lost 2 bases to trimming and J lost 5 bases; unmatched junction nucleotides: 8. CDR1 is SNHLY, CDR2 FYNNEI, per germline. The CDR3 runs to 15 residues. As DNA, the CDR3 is TGTGCCAGCAGTGAACTTGGGACTATGGGTGAGACCCAGTACTTC. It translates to CASSELGTMGETQYF.

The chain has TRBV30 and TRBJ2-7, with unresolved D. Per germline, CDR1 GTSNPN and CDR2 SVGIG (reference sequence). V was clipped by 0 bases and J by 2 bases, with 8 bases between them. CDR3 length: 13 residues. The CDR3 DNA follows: TGTGCCTGGAGTGTATCCAGGACCTACGAGCAGTACTTC. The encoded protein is CAWSVSRTYEQYF. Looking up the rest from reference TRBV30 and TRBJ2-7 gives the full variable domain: SQTIHQWPATLVQPVGSPLSLECTVEGTSNPNLYWYRQAAGRGLQLLFYSVGIGQISSEVPQNLSASRPQDRQFILSSKKLLLSDSGFYLCAWSVSRTYEQYFGPGTRLTVT.

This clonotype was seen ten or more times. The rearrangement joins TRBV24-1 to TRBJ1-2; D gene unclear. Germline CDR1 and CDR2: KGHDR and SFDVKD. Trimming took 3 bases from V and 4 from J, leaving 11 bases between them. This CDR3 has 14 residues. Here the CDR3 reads CATSDNTWGYGYTF. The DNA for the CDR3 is TGTGCCACCAGTGATAACACATGGGGCTATGGCTACACCTTC.

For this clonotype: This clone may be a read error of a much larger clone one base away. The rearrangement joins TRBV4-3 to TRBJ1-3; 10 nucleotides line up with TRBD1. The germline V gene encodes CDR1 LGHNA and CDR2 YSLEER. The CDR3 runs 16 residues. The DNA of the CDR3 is TGCGCCAGCAGCCAAGGGACAGGGGGAGATGGAAACACCATACATTTT. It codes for CASSQGTGGDGNTIHF.

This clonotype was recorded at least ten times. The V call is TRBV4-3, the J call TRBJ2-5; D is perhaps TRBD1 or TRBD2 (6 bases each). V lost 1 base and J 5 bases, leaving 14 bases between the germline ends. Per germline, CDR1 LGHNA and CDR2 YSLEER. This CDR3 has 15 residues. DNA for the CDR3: TGCGCCAGCAGCCAAGTTTTGGGGGGCCTCGAGACCCAGTACTTC. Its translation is CASSQVLGGLETQYF.

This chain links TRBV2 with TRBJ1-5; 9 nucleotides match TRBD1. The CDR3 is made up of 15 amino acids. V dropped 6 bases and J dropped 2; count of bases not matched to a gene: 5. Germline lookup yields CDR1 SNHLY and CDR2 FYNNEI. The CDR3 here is CASRTGGLGNQPQHF. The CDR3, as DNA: TGTGCCAGCAGGACAGGGGGTCTGGGCAATCAGCCCCAGCATTTT.

CDR3 in DNA: TGTGCCAGCAGCTTCCAGGGGGGGCAGTACTTC. This gives the protein CASSFQGGQYF. The chain recombines TRBV12-3 or TRBV12-4 with TRBJ2-7; perhaps TRBD1 as D (7 bases). The CDR3 length is 11 residues. The V gene lost 6 bases and the J gene lost 9 bases, with 12 bases spanning the gap.

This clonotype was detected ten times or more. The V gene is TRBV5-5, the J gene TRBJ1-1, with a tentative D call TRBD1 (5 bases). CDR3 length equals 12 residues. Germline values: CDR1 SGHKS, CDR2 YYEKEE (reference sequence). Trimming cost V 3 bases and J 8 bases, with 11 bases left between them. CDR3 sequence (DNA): TGTGCCAGCAGCTACGAGGACATGGAAGCTTTCTTT. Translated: CASSYEDMEAFF.

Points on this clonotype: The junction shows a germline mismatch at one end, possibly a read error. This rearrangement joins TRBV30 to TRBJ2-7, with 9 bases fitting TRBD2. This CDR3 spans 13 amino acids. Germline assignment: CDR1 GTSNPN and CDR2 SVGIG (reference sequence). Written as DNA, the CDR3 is TGTGCCTGGACTAGCGGGGACTCCTACGGGCAGTACTTC. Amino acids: CAWTSGDSYGQYF.